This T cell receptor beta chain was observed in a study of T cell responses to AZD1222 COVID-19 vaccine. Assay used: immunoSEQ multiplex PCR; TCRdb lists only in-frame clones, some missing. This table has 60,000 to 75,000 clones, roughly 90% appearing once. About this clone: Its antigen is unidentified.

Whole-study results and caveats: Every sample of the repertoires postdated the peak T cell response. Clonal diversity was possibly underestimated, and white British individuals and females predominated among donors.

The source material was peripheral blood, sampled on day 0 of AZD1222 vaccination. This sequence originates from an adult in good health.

CDR3 coding DNA: TGTGCCAGCAGCATCAGGGTCTCTGAGCAGTTCTTC. Translation: CASSIRVSEQFF. The chain carries TRBV7-2 and TRBJ2-1; possible D gene TRBD1, 5 bases. Trimming pared 5 bases from V and 9 bases from J, leaving 11 bases between. This CDR3 region has 12 residues. Germline loops: CDR1 SGHTA, CDR2 FQGNSA.